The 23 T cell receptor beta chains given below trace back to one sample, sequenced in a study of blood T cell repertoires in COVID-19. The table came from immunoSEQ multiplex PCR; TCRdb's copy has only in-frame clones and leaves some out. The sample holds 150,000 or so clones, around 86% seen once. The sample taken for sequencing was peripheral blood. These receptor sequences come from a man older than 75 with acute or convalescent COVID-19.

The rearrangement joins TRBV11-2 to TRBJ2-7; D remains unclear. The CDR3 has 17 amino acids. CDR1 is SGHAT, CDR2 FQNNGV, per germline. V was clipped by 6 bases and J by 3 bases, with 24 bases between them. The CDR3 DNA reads TGTGCCAGCAGACGACCCCGATCTAGTGTGCCTTACTACGAGCAGTACTTC. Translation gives CASRRPRSSVPYYEQYF. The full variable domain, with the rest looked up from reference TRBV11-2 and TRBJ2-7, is EAGVAQSPRYKIIEKRQSVAFWCNPISGHATLYWYQQILGQGPKLLIQFQNNGVVDDSQLPKDRFSAERLKGVDSTLKIQPAKLEDSAVYLCASRRPRSSVPYYEQYFGPGTRLTVT.

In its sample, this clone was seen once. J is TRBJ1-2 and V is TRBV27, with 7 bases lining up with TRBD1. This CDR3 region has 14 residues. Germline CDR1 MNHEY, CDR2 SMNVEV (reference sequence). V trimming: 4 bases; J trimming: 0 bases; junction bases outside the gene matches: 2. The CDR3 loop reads CASSSGTANYGYTF. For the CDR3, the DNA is TGTGCCAGCAGTTCCGGGACAGCTAACTATGGCTACACCTTC.

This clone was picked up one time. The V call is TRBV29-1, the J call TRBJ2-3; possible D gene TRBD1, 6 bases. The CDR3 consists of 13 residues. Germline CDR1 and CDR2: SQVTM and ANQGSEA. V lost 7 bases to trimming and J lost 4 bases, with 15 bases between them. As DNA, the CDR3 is TGCAGCGCCAGGGGATCCGGGGCAGATACGCAGTATTTT. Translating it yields CSARGSGADTQYF.

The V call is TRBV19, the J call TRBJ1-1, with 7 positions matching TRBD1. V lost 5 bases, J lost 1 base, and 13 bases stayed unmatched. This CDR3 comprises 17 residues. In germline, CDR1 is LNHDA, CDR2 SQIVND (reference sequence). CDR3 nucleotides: TGTGCCAGTAGTCCCGCCAGGGGCCAGGGGGAGAACACTGAAGCTTTCTTT. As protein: CASSPARGQGENTEAFF.

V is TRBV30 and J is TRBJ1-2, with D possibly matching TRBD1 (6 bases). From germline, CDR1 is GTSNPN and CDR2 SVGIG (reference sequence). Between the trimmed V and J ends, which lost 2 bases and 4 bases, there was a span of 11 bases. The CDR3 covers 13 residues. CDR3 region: CAWSPTGSYGYTF. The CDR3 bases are TGTGCCTGGAGTCCCACAGGGTCCTATGGCTACACCTTC.

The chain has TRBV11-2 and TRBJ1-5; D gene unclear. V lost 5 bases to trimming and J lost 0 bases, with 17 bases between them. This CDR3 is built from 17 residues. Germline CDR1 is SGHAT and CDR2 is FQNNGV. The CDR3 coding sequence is TGTGCCAGCAGCCATCCGGGTGTGCCTTCTAGCAATCAGCCCCAGCATTTT. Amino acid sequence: CASSHPGVPSSNQPQHF.

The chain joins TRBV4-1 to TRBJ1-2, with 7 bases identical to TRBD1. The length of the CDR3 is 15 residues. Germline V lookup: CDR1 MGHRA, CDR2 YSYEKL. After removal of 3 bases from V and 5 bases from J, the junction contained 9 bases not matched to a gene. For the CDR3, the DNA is TGCGCCAGCAGCCAGTCGACAGGGCGATGGTATGGCTACACCTTC. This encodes CASSQSTGRWYGYTF.

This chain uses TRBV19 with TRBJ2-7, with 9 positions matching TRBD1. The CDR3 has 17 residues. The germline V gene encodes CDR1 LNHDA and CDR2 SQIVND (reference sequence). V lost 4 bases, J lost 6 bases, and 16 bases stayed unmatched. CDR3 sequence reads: CASSRGTGPAGFLEQYF. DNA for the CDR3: TGTGCCAGTAGTAGGGGGACAGGGCCCGCCGGCTTTCTCGAGCAGTACTTC.

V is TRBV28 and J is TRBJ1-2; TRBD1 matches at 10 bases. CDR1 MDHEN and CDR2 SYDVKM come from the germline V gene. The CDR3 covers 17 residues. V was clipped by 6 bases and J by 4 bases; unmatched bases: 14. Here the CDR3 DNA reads TGTGCCAGCAGAACCCCCTCCGGGACAGGGGAGGGCTATGGCTACACCTTC. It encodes CASRTPSGTGEGYGYTF.

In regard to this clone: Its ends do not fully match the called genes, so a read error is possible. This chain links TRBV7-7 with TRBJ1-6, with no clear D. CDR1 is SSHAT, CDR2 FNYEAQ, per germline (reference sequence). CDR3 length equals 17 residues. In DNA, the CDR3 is TGTGCTAGCAGCCAACTAATTAGAGGTGGGTATAATTCACCCCTCCACTTT. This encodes CASSQLIRGGYNSPLHF.

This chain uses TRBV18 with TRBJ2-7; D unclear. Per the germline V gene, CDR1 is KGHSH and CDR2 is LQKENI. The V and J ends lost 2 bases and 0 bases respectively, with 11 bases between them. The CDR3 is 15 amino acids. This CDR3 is CASSPSRMSSYEQYF. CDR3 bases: TGTGCCAGCTCACCATCCAGGATGAGCTCCTACGAGCAGTACTTC.

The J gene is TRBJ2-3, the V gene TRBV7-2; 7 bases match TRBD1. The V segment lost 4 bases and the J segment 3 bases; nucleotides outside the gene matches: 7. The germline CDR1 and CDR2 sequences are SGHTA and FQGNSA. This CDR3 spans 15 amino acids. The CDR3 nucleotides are TGTGCCAGCAGCTCCATGGGACAGAAGACAGATACGCAGTATTTT. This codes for CASSSMGQKTDTQYF.

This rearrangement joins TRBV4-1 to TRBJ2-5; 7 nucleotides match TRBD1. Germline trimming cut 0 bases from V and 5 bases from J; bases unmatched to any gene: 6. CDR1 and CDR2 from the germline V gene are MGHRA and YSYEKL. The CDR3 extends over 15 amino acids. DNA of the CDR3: TGCGCCAGCAGCCAAGATGAGGGGGCGCAGGAGACCCAGTACTTC. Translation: CASSQDEGAQETQYF.

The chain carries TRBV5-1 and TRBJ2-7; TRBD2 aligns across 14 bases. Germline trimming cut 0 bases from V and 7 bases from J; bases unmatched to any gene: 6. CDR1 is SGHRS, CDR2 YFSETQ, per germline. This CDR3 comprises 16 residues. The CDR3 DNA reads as TGCGCCAGCAGCTTGGCGACTAGCGGGGGGGCGGGGGAGCAGTACTTC. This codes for CASSLATSGGAGEQYF.

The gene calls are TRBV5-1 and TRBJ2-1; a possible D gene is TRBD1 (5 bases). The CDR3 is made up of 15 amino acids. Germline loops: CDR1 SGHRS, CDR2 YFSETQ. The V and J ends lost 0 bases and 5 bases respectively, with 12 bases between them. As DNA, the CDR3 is TGCGCCAGCAGCTTGGCCCAGGGTCACCACAATGAGCAGTTCTTC. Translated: CASSLAQGHHNEQFF. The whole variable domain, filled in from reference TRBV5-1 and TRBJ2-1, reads KAGVTQTPRYLIKTRGQQVTLSCSPISGHRSVSWYQQTPGQGLQFLFEYFSETQRNKGNFPGRFSGRQFSNSRSEMNVSTLELGDSALYLCASSLAQGHHNEQFFGPGTRLTVL.

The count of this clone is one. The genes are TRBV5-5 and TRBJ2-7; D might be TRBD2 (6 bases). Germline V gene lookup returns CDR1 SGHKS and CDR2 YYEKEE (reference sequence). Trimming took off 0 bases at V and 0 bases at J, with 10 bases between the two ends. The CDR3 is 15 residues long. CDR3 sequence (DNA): TGTGCCAGCAGCTTGGGGGTAGCGGACTCCTACGAGCAGTACTTC. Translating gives CASSLGVADSYEQYF.

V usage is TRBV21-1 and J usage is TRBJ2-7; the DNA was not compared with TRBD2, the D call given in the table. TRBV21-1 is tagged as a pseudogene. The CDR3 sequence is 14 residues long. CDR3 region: CASSLRDSPYEQYF. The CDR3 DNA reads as TGTGCCAGCAGCCTCCGGGACTCCCCCTACGAGCAGTACTTC.

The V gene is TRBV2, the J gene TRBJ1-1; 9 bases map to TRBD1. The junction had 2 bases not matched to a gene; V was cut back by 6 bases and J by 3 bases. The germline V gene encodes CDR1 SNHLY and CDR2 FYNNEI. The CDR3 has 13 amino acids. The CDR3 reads CASSRDRDTEAFF. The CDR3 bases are TGTGCCAGCAGCCGGGACAGGGACACTGAAGCTTTCTTT.

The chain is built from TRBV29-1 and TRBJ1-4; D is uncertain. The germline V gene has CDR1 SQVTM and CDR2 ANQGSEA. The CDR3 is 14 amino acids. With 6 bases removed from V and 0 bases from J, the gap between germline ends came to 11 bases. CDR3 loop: CSVEGSATNEKLFF. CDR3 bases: TGCAGCGTCGAGGGCTCCGCAACTAATGAAAAACTGTTTTTT.

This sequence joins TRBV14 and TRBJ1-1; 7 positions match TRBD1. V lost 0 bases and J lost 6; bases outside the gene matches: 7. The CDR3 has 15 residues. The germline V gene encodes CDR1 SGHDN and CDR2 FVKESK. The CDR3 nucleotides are TGTGCCAGCAGCCAAGACGTAGGGGGCTTCGCTGAAGCTTTCTTT. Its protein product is CASSQDVGGFAEAFF.

CDR3 residues: CASSFPGGRGHEQYF. CDR3 sequence (DNA): TGTGCCAGCAGTTTTCCTGGGGGTAGGGGGCACGAGCAGTACTTC. The gene calls are TRBV28 and TRBJ2-7, with 7 bases that match TRBD1. Looked up from germline, CDR1 is MDHEN and CDR2 is SYDVKM. With 3 bases clipped from V and 5 bases from J, the junction kept 10 bases outside the gene matches. The CDR3 runs to 15 residues.

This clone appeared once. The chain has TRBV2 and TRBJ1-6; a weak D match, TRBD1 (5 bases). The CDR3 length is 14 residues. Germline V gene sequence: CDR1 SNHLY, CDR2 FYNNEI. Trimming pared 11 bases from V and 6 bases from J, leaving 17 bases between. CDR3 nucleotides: TGTGCCTCCCACACCGGCAGGGTTAATTCACCCCTCCACTTT. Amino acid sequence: CASHTGRVNSPLHF.

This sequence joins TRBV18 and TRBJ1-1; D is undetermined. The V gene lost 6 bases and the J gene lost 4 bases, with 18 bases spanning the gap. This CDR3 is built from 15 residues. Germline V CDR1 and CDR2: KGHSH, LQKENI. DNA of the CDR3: TGTGCCAGCTCGCAAACTACGGATCTAACCACTGAAGCTTTCTTT. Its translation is CASSQTTDLTTEAFF.